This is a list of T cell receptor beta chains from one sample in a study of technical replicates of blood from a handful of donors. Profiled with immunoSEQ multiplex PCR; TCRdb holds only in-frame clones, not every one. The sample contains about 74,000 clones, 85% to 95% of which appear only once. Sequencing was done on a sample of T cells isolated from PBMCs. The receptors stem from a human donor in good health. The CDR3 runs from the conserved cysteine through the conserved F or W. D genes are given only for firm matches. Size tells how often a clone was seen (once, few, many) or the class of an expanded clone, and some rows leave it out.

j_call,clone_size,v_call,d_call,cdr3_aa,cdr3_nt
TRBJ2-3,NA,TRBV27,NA,CASSLGGSISTDTQYF,TGTGCCAGCAGTTTAGGTGGGAGTATCAGCACAGATACGCAGTATTTT
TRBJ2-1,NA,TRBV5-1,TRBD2,CASSLVSGVGNEQFF,TGCGCCAGCAGCTTGGTTAGCGGGGTAGGTAATGAGCAGTTCTTC
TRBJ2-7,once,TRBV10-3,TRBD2,CAIRELAGSYEQYF,TGTGCCATCAGGGAACTAGCGGGGTCCTACGAGCAGTACTTC
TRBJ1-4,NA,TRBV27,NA,CASSLYGLGGFSEKLFF,TGTGCCAGCAGTTTATACGGGTTGGGGGGTTTTAGTGAAAAACTGTTTTTT
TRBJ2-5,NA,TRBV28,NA,CASSLIEETQYF,TGTGCCAGCAGTTTAATAGAAGAGACCCAGTACTTC
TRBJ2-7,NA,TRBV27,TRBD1,CASSFLRQGKGYEQYF,TGTGCCAGCAGTTTCCTCCGACAGGGGAAGGGCTACGAGCAGTACTTC
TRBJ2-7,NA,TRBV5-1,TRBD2,CASMAAGEAYEQYF,TGCGCCAGCATGGCAGCGGGAGAGGCCTACGAGCAGTACTTC
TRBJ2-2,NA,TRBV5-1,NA,CASSLGWRQADTGELFF,TGCGCCAGCAGCTTGGGCTGGAGACAGGCGGACACCGGGGAGCTGTTTTTT
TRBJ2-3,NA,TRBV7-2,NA,CASSLAGVTDTQYF,TGTGCCAGCAGCTTAGCGGGAGTTACAGATACGCAGTATTTT
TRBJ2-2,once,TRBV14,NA,CASSPRGLRKTGELFF,TGTGCCAGCAGCCCCAGGGGACTAAGGAAGACCGGGGAGCTGTTTTTT
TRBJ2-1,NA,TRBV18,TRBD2,CASSPARTSGRATDEQFF,TGTGCCAGCTCACCTGCTCGGACTAGCGGGAGGGCCACCGATGAGCAGTTCTTC
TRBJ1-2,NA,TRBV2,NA,CASSFTENYGYTF,TGTGCCAGCAGTTTTACAGAGAACTATGGCTACACCTTC
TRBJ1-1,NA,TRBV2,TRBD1,CASSGGATGKSHFAEAFF,TGTGCCAGCAGTGGGGGGGCGACAGGGAAATCGCACTTTGCTGAAGCTTTCTTT
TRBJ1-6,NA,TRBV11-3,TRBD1,CASSYRPGQGVHSPLHF,TGTGCCAGCAGCTACAGACCGGGACAGGGTGTACATTCACCCCTCCACTTT
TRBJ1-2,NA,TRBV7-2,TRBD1,CASSSYRGGYTF,TGTGCCAGCAGCTCGTACAGGGGCGGCTACACCTTC
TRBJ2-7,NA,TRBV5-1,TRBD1,CASSSAGTGPYEQYF,TGCGCCAGCAGCTCAGCCGGGACAGGGCCCTACGAGCAGTACTTC
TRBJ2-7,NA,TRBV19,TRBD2,CASRGLAGRNEQYF,TGTGCCAGTAGAGGACTAGCGGGGAGAAACGAGCAGTACTTC
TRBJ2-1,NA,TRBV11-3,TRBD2,CASSLELADYNEQFF,TGTGCCAGCAGCTTAGAACTAGCGGATTACAATGAGCAGTTCTTC
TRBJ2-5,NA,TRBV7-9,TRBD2,CASSSPRGGVNFGETQYF,TGTGCCAGCAGCTCCCCTCGGGGGGGCGTAAACTTCGGTGAGACCCAGTACTTC
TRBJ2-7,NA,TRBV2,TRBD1,CASSPGQASYEQYF,TGTGCCAGCAGCCCGGGACAGGCATCCTACGAGCAGTACTTC
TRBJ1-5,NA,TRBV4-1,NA,CASSQPGQGLNQPQHF,TGCGCCAGCAGCCAACCAGGGCAGGGGCTCAATCAGCCCCAGCATTTT
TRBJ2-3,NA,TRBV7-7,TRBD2,CASSSGTNTDTQYF,TGTGCTAGCAGCTCCGGGACTAACACAGATACGCAGTATTTT
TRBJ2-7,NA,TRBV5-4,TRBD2,CASSLRLAGTFDEQYF,TGTGCCAGCAGCTTACGACTAGCGGGGACTTTTGACGAGCAGTACTTC
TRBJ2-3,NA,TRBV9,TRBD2,CASSPLAGGTDTQYF,TGTGCCAGCAGCCCCCTAGCGGGGGGCACAGATACGCAGTATTTT
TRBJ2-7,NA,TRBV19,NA,CASSGGTGSYEQYF,TGTGCCAGTAGTGGCGGGACGGGATCCTACGAGCAGTACTTC
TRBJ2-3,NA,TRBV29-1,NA,CSVRGRAGLPDTQYF,TGCAGCGTTAGAGGTCGTGCGGGGCTACCAGATACGCAGTATTTT
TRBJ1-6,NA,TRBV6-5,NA,CASMQGSLQISPLHF,TGTGCCAGCATGCAGGGTTCCTTGCAAATTTCACCCCTCCACTTT
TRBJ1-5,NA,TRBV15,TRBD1,CATRNDGQGPNQPQHF,TGTGCCACCAGAAACGATGGACAGGGACCAAATCAGCCCCAGCATTTT
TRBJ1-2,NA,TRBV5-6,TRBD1,CASSARTGSRNYGYTF,TGTGCCAGCAGCGCGAGGACAGGCTCGAGGAACTATGGCTACACCTTC
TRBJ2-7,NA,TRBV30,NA,CAWSSEQYF,TGTGCCTGGAGCTCCGAGCAGTACTTC
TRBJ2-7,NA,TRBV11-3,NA,CASSSPQGPEQYF,TGTGCCAGCAGCTCGCCACAGGGTCCCGAGCAGTACTTC
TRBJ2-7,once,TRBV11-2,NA,CASSSLGGPSAYEQYF,TGTGCCAGCAGCTCACTGGGGGGTCCAAGCGCCTACGAGCAGTACTTC
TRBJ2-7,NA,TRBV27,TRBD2,CASSQGLAGGYEQYF,TGTGCCAGCAGTCAGGGACTAGCGGGAGGCTACGAGCAGTACTTC
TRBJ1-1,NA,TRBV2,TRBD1,CASSSQGLNTEAFF,TGTGCCAGCAGCTCACAGGGGTTGAACACTGAAGCTTTCTTT
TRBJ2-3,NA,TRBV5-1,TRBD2,CASNKRGEHTDTQYF,TGCGCCAGCAACAAGCGGGGGGAACACACAGATACGCAGTATTTT
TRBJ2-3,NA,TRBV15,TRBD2,CATSSGLLAGGLYTDTQYF,TGTGCCACCAGCAGCGGCTTGCTAGCGGGAGGGTTGTACACAGATACGCAGTATTTT
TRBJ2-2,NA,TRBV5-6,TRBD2,CASSLISGFFGTGELFF,TGTGCCAGCAGCCTTATTAGCGGGTTTTTTGGAACCGGGGAGCTGTTTTTT